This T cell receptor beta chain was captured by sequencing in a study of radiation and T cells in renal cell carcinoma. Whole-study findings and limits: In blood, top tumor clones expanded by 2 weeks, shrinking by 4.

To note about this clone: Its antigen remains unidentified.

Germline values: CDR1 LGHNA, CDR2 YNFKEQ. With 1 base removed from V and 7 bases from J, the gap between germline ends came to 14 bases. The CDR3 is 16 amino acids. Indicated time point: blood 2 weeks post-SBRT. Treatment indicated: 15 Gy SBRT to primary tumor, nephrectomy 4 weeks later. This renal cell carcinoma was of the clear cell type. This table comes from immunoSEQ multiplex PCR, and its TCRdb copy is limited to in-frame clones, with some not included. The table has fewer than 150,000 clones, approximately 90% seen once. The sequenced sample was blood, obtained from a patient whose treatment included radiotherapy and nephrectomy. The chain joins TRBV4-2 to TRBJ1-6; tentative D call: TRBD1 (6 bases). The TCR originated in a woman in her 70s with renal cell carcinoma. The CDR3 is CASSQGETGRNSPLHF. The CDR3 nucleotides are TGTGCCAGCAGCCAAGGAGAAACAGGGAGGAATTCACCCCTCCACTTT.